These 15 T cell receptor beta chains were sequenced from one sample in a study of cytomegalovirus exposure and HLA in healthy donors. Using immunoSEQ multiplex PCR, the repertoire was profiled, and TCRdb retains in-frame clones only, with some absent. The top ten clones hold over 0.95% of a sample with over 250,000 clones, 65% to 90% of them seen once. Sequencing used PBMCs. The receptors here all came from a young woman in good health and CMV-seronegative.

This chain joins TRBV6-5 and TRBJ1-2, with unresolved D. V shed 5 bases and J shed 2 bases, with 9 bases lying between them. This CDR3 has 13 residues. Germline V gene data show CDR1 as MNHEY and CDR2 as SVGAGI. The CDR3 DNA follows: TGTGCCAGCAGTCTCCAGTCCAACTATGGCTACACCTTC. Its translation is CASSLQSNYGYTF.

The J gene is TRBJ1-4, the V gene TRBV30; D uncertain. The CDR3 is 14 amino acids. Trimming cost V 4 bases and J 4 bases, with 13 bases left between them. Germline CDR1 GTSNPN, CDR2 SVGIG (reference sequence). The CDR3 nucleotides read TGTGCCTGGAATCGAACAGAGGGTAATGAAAAACTGTTTTTT. This sequence encodes CAWNRTEGNEKLFF.

This chain joins TRBV30 and TRBJ1-2; 9 nucleotides agree with TRBD1. CDR1 and CDR2 (germline): GTSNPN, SVGIG (reference sequence). Trimming cost V 0 bases and J 2 bases; bases outside gene matches: 1. The length of the CDR3 is 14 residues. The CDR3 region is CAWSVGTGNYGYTF. Here the CDR3 DNA reads TGTGCCTGGAGTGTAGGGACAGGGAACTATGGCTACACCTTC.

The chain has TRBV4-1 and TRBJ1-1; tentatively, D is TRBD1 (6 bases). The germline CDR1 and CDR2 sequences are MGHRA and YSYEKL. V was pared by 2 bases and J by 3 bases, with 10 bases between. The CDR3 contains 14 residues. The DNA for the CDR3 is TGCGCCAGCAGCCAAACAGGGTTTGACACTGAAGCTTTCTTT. Protein product: CASSQTGFDTEAFF.

This clone was detected once. J is TRBJ1-1 and V is TRBV2; D may be TRBD1 (6 bases). The germline V gene encodes CDR1 SNHLY and CDR2 FYNNEI. The CDR3 covers 14 residues. V gave up 7 bases and J gave up 3 bases, with 15 bases separating them. The CDR3 is CASISGDRDTEAFF. DNA for the CDR3: TGTGCCAGCATTTCAGGGGATAGGGACACTGAAGCTTTCTTT.

The J gene is TRBJ1-1, the V gene TRBV9, with 8 bases matching TRBD1. CDR1 SGDLS and CDR2 YYNGEE come from the germline V gene. This CDR3 has 15 residues. V gave up 2 bases and J gave up 3 bases; unmatched junction bases: 6. The CDR3 DNA follows: TGTGCCAGCAGCGTGCAAACAGGGGGGGACACTGAAGCTTTCTTT. Translating it yields CASSVQTGGDTEAFF.

The chain combines TRBV5-1 with TRBJ1-2; possible D gene TRBD1, 6 bases. This CDR3 has 15 amino acids. Germline CDR1 reads SGHRS; CDR2 reads YFSETQ. Trimming cost V 0 bases and J 2 bases, with 11 bases left between them. As DNA, the CDR3 is TGCGCCAGCAGCTTGGTTTGGACAGACAACTATGGCTACACCTTC. Its translation: CASSLVWTDNYGYTF.

The chain is built from TRBV18 and TRBJ1-2; D possibly corresponds to TRBD1 (6 bases). CDR3 size: 12 residues. Germline V gene data show CDR1 as KGHSH and CDR2 as LQKENI. Trimming cost V 6 bases and J 8 bases, with 13 bases left between them. CDR3 in DNA: TGTGCCAGCTCTGGACAGAACGGGGGCTACACCTTC. It is translated as CASSGQNGGYTF. The full variable domain, completed using reference TRBV18 and TRBJ1-2, is NAGVMQNPRHLVRRRGQEARLRCSPMKGHSHVYWYRQLPEEGLKFMVYLQKENIIDESGMPKERFSAEFPKEGPSILRIQQVVRGDSAAYFCASSGQNGGYTFGSGTRLTVV.

The sample holds one count of this clone. CDR3 nucleotide sequence: TGTGCCAGCAGCTCGACAGGTTCCCAAGTTTTCTTT. It codes for CASSSTGSQVFF. V gene TRBV9 combines with J gene TRBJ1-1; possibly TRBD1 for D (6 bases). This CDR3 region has 12 residues. CDR1 and CDR2 from the germline V gene are SGDLS and YYNGEE. The V end lost 4 bases, the J end lost 13 bases, and 17 bases lay between the germline ends.

The chain joins TRBV7-8 to TRBJ2-7, with D tentatively TRBD2 (5 bases). The germline V gene encodes CDR1 SGHVS and CDR2 FQNEAQ. The CDR3 contains 17 residues. Trimming shortened V by 6 bases and J by 2 bases, and 23 bases separated the two germline ends. The CDR3 DNA sequence: TGTGCCAGCAGTCCCCAGGCGGTGAGGGTGGGGACCTACGAGCAGTACTTC. Translated: CASSPQAVRVGTYEQYF.

The V and J genes are TRBV28 and TRBJ2-5; a weak D match, TRBD2 (6 bases). The V gene's germline CDR1 is MDHEN and CDR2 SYDVKM. Trimming cost V 7 bases and J 4 bases, with 19 bases left between them. The CDR3 runs 15 residues. The CDR3 DNA is TGTGCCAGCACCTCGGGCAGGGAGGTCCGAGAGACCCAGTACTTC. It translates to CASTSGREVRETQYF.

This clone has a single count. The CDR3 DNA reads TGTGCCAGCAGCTGGGGACAGCTCCACTATGGCTACACCTTC. Its protein product is CASSWGQLHYGYTF. This chain joins TRBV7-9 and TRBJ1-2; 7 bases match TRBD1. Trimming took 4 bases from V and 3 from J; bases not matched to a gene: 5. Looked up from germline, CDR1 is SEHNR and CDR2 is FQNEAQ (reference sequence). The CDR3 consists of 14 residues.

J is TRBJ1-1 and V is TRBV11-2, with D hard to call. The CDR3 spans 14 residues. The germline V and J ends were trimmed by 5 bases and 2 bases, with 12 bases remaining between them. Germline values: CDR1 SGHAT, CDR2 FQNNGV. The CDR3, as DNA: TGTGCCAGCAGCCCACAGACTAGTAACACTGAAGCTTTCTTT. Protein product: CASSPQTSNTEAFF. Full variable domain (rest looked up from reference TRBV11-2 and TRBJ1-1): EAGVAQSPRYKIIEKRQSVAFWCNPISGHATLYWYQQILGQGPKLLIQFQNNGVVDDSQLPKDRFSAERLKGVDSTLKIQPAKLEDSAVYLCASSPQTSNTEAFFGQGTRLTVV.

This rearrangement joins TRBV9 to TRBJ1-1; D gene uncertain. The germline CDR1 and CDR2 sequences are SGDLS and YYNGEE. CDR3 length: 16 amino acids. The V end lost 6 bases, the J end lost 0 bases, and 18 bases lay between the germline ends. CDR3 sequence: CASNPSGFGMNTEAFF. The CDR3 region has the DNA TGTGCCAGCAATCCCTCGGGGTTTGGCATGAACACTGAAGCTTTCTTT.

The chain combines TRBV7-2 with TRBJ1-2; 8 positions agree with TRBD1. CDR1 and CDR2 from the germline V gene are SGHTA and FQGNSA. With 0 bases clipped from V and 7 bases from J, the junction kept 7 bases outside the gene matches. The CDR3 spans 15 residues. The CDR3 is CASSLAWQGALGYTF. The CDR3 nucleotides read TGTGCCAGCAGCTTAGCGTGGCAGGGGGCGCTTGGCTACACCTTC.